This T cell receptor (beta chain) was identified in a study of CD8 T cells in Susac syndrome. This CDR3 comprises 14 residues. Germline V CDR1 and CDR2: MRHNA, SNTAGT. Between the trimmed V and J ends, which lost 3 bases and 1 base, there was a span of 6 bases. The sequenced target, TCR beta, came from blood CD8+ and CD4+ T cells. Through negative isolation, CD4+ and CD8+ T cells were obtained, while TEMRA cells were enriched using FACS. RNA in amounts of roughly 0.5 to 1 ug was reverse transcribed with random hexamers. An immunoSEQ multiplex PCR generated amplified TCR beta CDR3 products spanning 54 Vbeta and 13 Jbeta. TCRdb reanalysed the immunoSEQ multiplex PCR reads using MiXCR and keeps one entry per CDR3 protein. The table has over 95,000 distinct CDR3 sequences, 85% to 95% seen once; the top ten hold around 0.12%.

The rearrangement uses TRBV6-4 and TRBJ2-2; D gene unclear. The sequencing input was CD8+ T cells from PBMCs. This clonotype was sampled from a human donor in good health. Here the CDR3 reads CASSEWGNTGELFF. The CDR3 nucleotides read TGTGCCAGCAGTGAGTGGGGGAACACCGGGGAGCTGTTTTTT.